Listed below are T cell receptor beta chains from one sample, sequenced in a study of cytotoxic CD8 clonotypes in ibrutinib-treated CLL. Using immunoSEQ multiplex PCR, the repertoire was profiled, and TCRdb retains in-frame clones only, with some absent. The sample lists fewer than 300,000 clones, 65% to 85% occurring once. Sample: PBMCs, taken at disease progression, from a patient treated with ibrutinib. Source of these receptors: a human donor with chronic lymphocytic leukemia. Each CDR3 is given with its conserved first and last residue. D genes are given only for firm matches. Clone size is not always given. Where it is, it says once, few, many or a class for expanded clones.

>TRBV4-1|TRBJ2-1|NA|TRBD2
TGCGCCAGCAGTCCCCAGCGGGGGGCCTACAATGAGCAGTTCTTC
CASSPQRGAYNEQFF
>TRBV5-5|TRBJ2-5|once|NA
TGTGCCAGCAGCTTGGGGCCCCAAGAGACCCAGTACTTC
CASSLGPQETQYF
>TRBV29-1|TRBJ2-5|NA|TRBD2
TGCAGCGTTAAACAAGGCTCGGGGGGAGAAGAGACCCAGTACTTC
CSVKQGSGGEETQYF
>TRBV5-1|TRBJ2-7|NA|NA
TGCGCCAGCAGCTTTCGGTCGCGAGGGAGTATTATCTACGAGCAGTACTTC
CASSFRSRGSIIYEQYF
>TRBV5-1|TRBJ2-7|NA|TRBD1
TGCGCCAGCAGCCCGGTGGGACAGGGCGACTACGAGCAGTACTTC
CASSPVGQGDYEQYF
>TRBV15|TRBJ1-1|NA|NA
TGTGCCACCAGCAGAGAGGGCAGGGGAGGGACTGAAGCTTTCTTT
CATSREGRGGTEAFF
>TRBV5-1|TRBJ1-1|NA|NA
TGCGCCAGTTGGGCCTTGAACACTGAAGCTTTCTTT
CASWALNTEAFF
>TRBV29-1|TRBJ1-2|many|TRBD1
TGCAGCGTTGTAACAGGGGCAGACTACACCTTC
CSVVTGADYTF
>TRBV6-5|TRBJ2-2|few|TRBD1
TGTGCCAGCAGTTTCTGGGACAGGGGGAACACCGGGGAGCTGTTTTTT
CASSFWDRGNTGELFF
>TRBV14|TRBJ1-6|NA|NA
TGTGCCAGCAGCCAAGACTACACAAAAAATTCACCCCTCCACTTT
CASSQDYTKNSPLHF
>TRBV5-1|TRBJ2-5|NA|NA
TGCGCCAGCAGCTTGGCCTTAGGAGGGGAGGAGACCCAGTACTTC
CASSLALGGEETQYF
>TRBV18|TRBJ1-5|NA|NA
TGTGCCAGCTCGACGGGGGGCTTCGGCAATCAGCCCCAGCATTTT
CASSTGGFGNQPQHF
>TRBV10-3|TRBJ1-2|NA|NA
TGTGCCATCAGTGACCCGCTAAGGGGGGATGGCTACACCTTC
CAISDPLRGDGYTF
>TRBV5-1|TRBJ2-1|NA|NA
TGCGCCAGCAGCTTGGAGGCGACAAACTACAATGAGCAGTTCTTC
CASSLEATNYNEQFF
>TRBV27|TRBJ2-6|NA|NA
TGTGCCAGCAGCGATTATGGCTCTGGGGCCAACGTCCTGACTTTC
CASSDYGSGANVLTF
>TRBV4-1|TRBJ1-2|few|NA
TGCGCCAGCAGCCAAGTCGCCCTAGGCTATGGCTACACCTTC
CASSQVALGYGYTF
>TRBV7-2|TRBJ2-7|NA|TRBD2
TGTGCCAGCAGCTTCGGTCTGGGGGAGGGGTACGAGCAGTACTTC
CASSFGLGEGYEQYF
>TRBV29-1|TRBJ2-1|NA|NA
TGCAGCGCGGGCCCGCTGGACTACAATGAGCAGTTCTTC
CSAGPLDYNEQFF
>TRBV28|TRBJ1-5|NA|NA
TGTGCCAGCAGCGGGGGGACAATCCATCTTAGCAATCAGCCCCAGCATTTT
CASSGGTIHLSNQPQHF
>TRBV9|TRBJ2-3|once|TRBD1
TGTGCCAGCAGCCCCGATGGCAGGGGGCTAAATACCGTCACAGATACGCAGTATTTT
CASSPDGRGLNTVTDTQYF
>TRBV27|TRBJ1-2|few|NA
TGTGCCAGCAGTTTGACCGCTCAGGTCGGCGGCTACACCTTC
CASSLTAQVGGYTF
>TRBV2|TRBJ2-7|NA|NA
TGTGCCAGCTCCTCAGGGCGAGCGTACGAGCAGTACTTC
CASSSGRAYEQYF
>TRBV4-1|TRBJ2-5|NA|TRBD2
TGCGCCAGCAGCCCTTTAGCGGGAGGGGGTCAAGAGACCCAGTACTTC
CASSPLAGGGQETQYF
>TRBV7-9|TRBJ2-7|NA|TRBD2
TGTGCCATCCATCGGAGGACTAGCGGGGGCTACGAGCAGTACTTC
CAIHRRTSGGYEQYF
>TRBV4-3|TRBJ1-1|few|TRBD1
TGCGCCAGCAGCTTAACAGGGGGCACTGAAGCTTTCTTT
CASSLTGGTEAFF
>TRBV6-1|TRBJ2-7|NA|TRBD2
TGTGCCACGACTAGCCATCGAGCCTCCTACGAGCAGTACTTC
CATTSHRASYEQYF
>TRBV29-1|TRBJ1-3|NA|NA
TGCAGCGTTGCGGGGGGGGTTGAAGGATCTGGAAACACCATATATTTT
CSVAGGVEGSGNTIYF
>TRBV10-1|TRBJ2-7|NA|TRBD1
TGCGCCAGCAGTGAGCCCTGGACAGGGTTCGAGCAGTACTTC
CASSEPWTGFEQYF
>TRBV19|TRBJ2-5|few|TRBD1
TGTGCCAGTAGGGACAGGGGGCGAGAGACCCAGTACTTC
CASRDRGRETQYF
>TRBV7-6|TRBJ2-1|NA|TRBD2
TGTGCCAGCAGCTTAGTACTAGCGGGAGCAGTGTCCAATGAGCAGTTCTTC
CASSLVLAGAVSNEQFF
>TRBV5-6|TRBJ2-7|NA|NA
TGTGCCAGCAGCTTGTTGGCCCGAGTATCCTACGAGCAGTACTTC
CASSLLARVSYEQYF
>TRBV9|TRBJ1-2|NA|NA
TGTGCCAGCAGCGTAGCCGGACAGAGCTATGGCTACACCTTC
CASSVAGQSYGYTF
>TRBV5-1|TRBJ2-2|NA|NA
TGCGCCAGCAGCGGTCGCGGTTTCACCGGGGAGCTGTTTTTT
CASSGRGFTGELFF
>TRBV27|TRBJ1-1|NA|NA
TGTGCCAGCAGTCCCCTCTCGACAGAAATGAACACTGAAGCTTTCTTT
CASSPLSTEMNTEAFF
>TRBV5-6|TRBJ1-2|NA|NA
TGTGCCAGCAGCTTGGCCCGAGGGGCGCTATATGGCTACACCTTC
CASSLARGALYGYTF
>TRBV7-3|TRBJ1-5|NA|NA
TGTGCCAGCAGCCGGACAGTCAATCAGCCCCAGCATTTT
CASSRTVNQPQHF
>TRBV5-1|TRBJ1-5|NA|NA
TGCGCCAGCAGCTTGGGCCCGGGGAATCAGCCCCAGCATTTT
CASSLGPGNQPQHF
>TRBV28|TRBJ2-5|NA|NA
TGTGCCAGCAGTCCGGCAGGGGTCGAGGGAGAGACCCAGTACTTC
CASSPAGVEGETQYF
>TRBV5-4|TRBJ1-2|once|NA
TGTGCCAGCAGCTCTTTTGGGGGCTATGGCTACACCTTC
CASSSFGGYGYTF
>TRBV11-1|TRBJ2-7|NA|TRBD1
TGTGCCAGCAATCGACAGGGGGCGCTTCCCTACGAGCAGTACTTC
CASNRQGALPYEQYF
>TRBV6-1|TRBJ1-5|NA|NA
TGTGCCAGCAGTGGACTGACTCAGGGTCAGCCCCAGCATTTT
CASSGLTQGQPQHF
>TRBV6-6|TRBJ2-1|NA|TRBD1
TGTGCCAGCAGTTACTCGGGACAGGGGGTGTACAATGAGCAGTTCTTC
CASSYSGQGVYNEQFF